These 2 T cell receptor beta chains were sequenced from one sample in a study of regulatory T cells in long-lasting Graves disease. Time point of the sample: newly diagnosed GD, antithyroid drugs for less than 3 months. Scientists built the TCR library using RNA that was extracted from PBMCs. Building the TCR beta libraries relied on iRepertoire HTBI primers, and CDR3 regions underwent Arm-PCR. MiXCR, applied by TCRdb to the multiplex PCR reads, yields one record per CDR3 protein. This repertoire shows hundreds of thousands of distinct CDR3 sequences, around 15% found once; its top ten account for 20% to 25%. Specimen: peripheral blood mononuclear cells (PBMCs), collected at new diagnosis, from a patient treated with antithyroid drugs. These receptor sequences come from a female donor with Graves disease.

This clonotype has more than one count but fewer than ten. The chain combines TRBV5-5 with TRBJ2-1; D is ambiguous. V shed 2 bases and J shed 5 bases, with 8 bases lying between them. The CDR3 has 13 residues. Germline CDR1 is SGHKS and CDR2 is YYEKEE (reference sequence). CDR3 in amino acids: CASSFAPDNEQFF. The CDR3 region has the DNA TGTGCCAGCAGCTTCGCCCCCGACAATGAGCAGTTCTTC.

This clonotype appeared many times. V is TRBV6-2 or TRBV6-3 and J is TRBJ2-7; D might be TRBD1 or TRBD2, each matching 5 bases. This CDR3 is 16 amino acids long. Per the germline V gene, CDR1 is MNHEY and CDR2 is SVGEGT. Trimming removed 2 bases at V and 7 bases at J, with 21 bases between. CDR3 amino acids: CASSYHRGRAFEEQYF. For the CDR3, the DNA is TGTGCCAGCAGTTACCATCGGGGACGAGCCTTTGAGGAGCAGTACTTC.